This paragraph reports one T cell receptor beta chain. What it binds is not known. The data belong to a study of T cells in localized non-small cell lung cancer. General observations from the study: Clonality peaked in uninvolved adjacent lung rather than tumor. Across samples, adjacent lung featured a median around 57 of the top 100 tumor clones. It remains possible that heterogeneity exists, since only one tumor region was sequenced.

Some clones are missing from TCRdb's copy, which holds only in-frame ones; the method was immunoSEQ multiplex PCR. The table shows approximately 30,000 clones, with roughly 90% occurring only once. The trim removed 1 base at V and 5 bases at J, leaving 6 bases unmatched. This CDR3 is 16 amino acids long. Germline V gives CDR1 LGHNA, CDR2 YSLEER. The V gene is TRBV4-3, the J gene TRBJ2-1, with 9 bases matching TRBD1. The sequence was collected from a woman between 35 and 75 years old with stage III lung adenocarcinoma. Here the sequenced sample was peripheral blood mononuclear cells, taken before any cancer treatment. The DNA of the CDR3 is TGCGCCAGCAGCCAAGCGGCACAGGGGGCGGACAATGAGCAGTTCTTC. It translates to CASSQAAQGADNEQFF.